Each of the 10 T cell receptor beta chains below was sequenced from the same sample in a study of cytomegalovirus exposure and HLA in healthy donors. This PCR relied on a set of 60 Vbeta primers and 13 Jbeta primers. Generated by immunoSEQ multiplex PCR, the TCRdb table keeps only in-frame clones and is missing some. The table shows more than 120,000 clones, with 80% occurring only once. The sample was PBMCs. The source of these receptors is a woman aged 25-40 years in good health and CMV-seronegative.

This clone was counted between two and nine times. V gene TRBV5-4 combines with J gene TRBJ2-3; 8 bases agree with TRBD2. Germline loops: CDR1 SGHNT, CDR2 YYREEE (reference sequence). The V gene end was trimmed by 5 bases and the J gene end by 1 base; junction bases not matched to a gene: 0. The CDR3 has 13 residues. CDR3 protein: CASRTSGTDTQYF. The CDR3 nucleotides are TGTGCCAGCAGGACTAGCGGCACAGATACGCAGTATTTT.

V and J are TRBV5-1 and TRBJ1-1, with D perhaps matching TRBD1 (6 bases). This CDR3 comprises 16 residues. V was clipped by 5 bases and J by 3 bases, with 20 bases between them. The germline V gene encodes CDR1 SGHRS and CDR2 YFSETQ. The CDR3: CASSRSSRGSDTEAFF. CDR3 DNA: TGCGCCAGCAGTCGTTCTAGCAGGGGATCCGACACTGAAGCTTTCTTT.

In regard to this clone: Mismatch with germline at one junction end may stem from a read error. This sequence joins TRBV29-1 and TRBJ1-2, with TRBD1 as a possible D gene (5 bases). The CDR3 covers 13 residues. Germline V gene sequence: CDR1 SQVTM, CDR2 ANQGSEA. The CDR3 DNA reads as TGCAGCGTCGAAGGGACTCCCAGTGGGGGCTACACCTTC. The encoded protein is CSVEGTPSGGYTF.

This rearrangement joins TRBV6-1 to TRBJ1-2; D not resolved. The CDR3 totals 10 residues. Per germline, CDR1 MNHNS and CDR2 SASEGT. V lost 8 bases to trimming and J lost 6 bases, with 7 bases between them. The DNA for the CDR3 is TGTGCCAGCGTCGGAGATGGCTACACCTTC. Protein: CASVGDGYTF.

This chain connects TRBV18 to TRBJ2-7; D is perhaps TRBD2 (5 bases). The V end was cut by 2 bases, the J end by 7 bases, with 18 bases between. The CDR3 spans 15 residues. CDR1 and CDR2 (germline): KGHSH, LQKENI. In DNA form, the CDR3 reads TGTGCCAGCTCACCAGACCCGCCGGCGGGTAGGGAGCAGTACTTC. Translating it yields CASSPDPPAGREQYF.

The rearrangement links TRBV6-5 to TRBJ2-2, with D possibly being TRBD1 (5 bases). The CDR3 sequence is 13 residues long. Trimming left V 5 bases short and J 5 bases short, with 9 bases between. The germline V gene encodes CDR1 MNHEY and CDR2 SVGAGI. This chain's CDR3 is CASSRDRTGELFF. CDR3 coding DNA: TGTGCCAGCAGTAGAGACAGAACCGGGGAGCTGTTTTTT.

The V gene is TRBV7-8, the J gene TRBJ1-2; TRBD1 matches at 8 bases. The V and J ends lost 1 base and 1 base, in that order; junction bases with no gene match: 11. CDR3 length equals 18 residues. Germline values: CDR1 SGHVS, CDR2 FQNEAQ. The CDR3 spells CASSLVRGQGARNYGYTF. CDR3 sequence (DNA): TGTGCCAGCAGCTTAGTACGGGGCCAGGGGGCGCGTAACTATGGCTACACCTTC.

V and J are TRBV5-5 and TRBJ2-7, with 7 bases identical to TRBD1. The germline gives CDR1 SGHKS, CDR2 YYEKEE (reference sequence). The CDR3 runs to 13 residues. J gave up 2 bases and V 6 bases, and 5 bases lay outside the gene matches. The CDR3 sequence: CASNTGQTYEQYF. CDR3 coding DNA: TGTGCCAGCAATACGGGACAGACCTACGAGCAGTACTTC.

The gene calls are TRBV4-2 and TRBJ1-1; tentative D call: TRBD1 (6 bases). The CDR3 spans 17 residues. Germline assignment: CDR1 LGHNA and CDR2 YNFKEQ. V was pared by 1 base and J by 5 bases, with 20 bases between. The chain's CDR3 is CASSQAGTIDLRTEAFF. The CDR3 nucleotides are TGTGCCAGCAGCCAAGCAGGGACAATTGATTTGCGGACTGAAGCTTTCTTT.

The V and J genes are TRBV5-1 and TRBJ1-2; D call uncertain. This CDR3 has 14 amino acids. The ends were cut back, 2 bases at V and 4 bases at J, with 12 bases in the middle. Germline V lookup: CDR1 SGHRS, CDR2 YFSETQ. In nucleotides, the CDR3 is TGCGCCAGCAGCTTAGAAGCCGGTCCCTATGGCTACACCTTC. Translated, it gives CASSLEAGPYGYTF.